The 5 T cell receptor beta chains listed next were all sequenced from one sample in a study of beta chain features in type 1 diabetes. As every portion of the isolated RNA was reverse transcribed, the sequencing read expressed TCRB transcripts. Profiled with immunoSEQ multiplex PCR; TCRdb holds only in-frame clones, not every one. The table includes 350,000 to 450,000 clones, roughly 15% detected once. Source material: naive CD4+ T cells from blood. All receptors come from a woman under 30 in good health.

The table lists this clone with a few counts. The chain is built from TRBV5-1 and TRBJ1-2, with unresolved D. Germline values: CDR1 SGHRS, CDR2 YFSETQ. CDR3 length equals 14 residues. The V gene lost 2 bases and the J gene lost 3 bases, with 11 bases spanning the gap. The CDR3 spells CASSFALSDYGYTF. The DNA for the CDR3 is TGCGCCAGCAGCTTTGCCTTATCGGACTATGGCTACACCTTC.

The J gene is TRBJ2-7, the V gene TRBV29-1; 10 bases fit TRBD2. The CDR3 has 16 residues. Trimming cost V 3 bases and J 0 bases; bases outside gene matches: 8. Looked up from germline, CDR1 is SQVTM and CDR2 is ANQGSEA. The CDR3 loop reads CSVEVLAGFGSYEQYF. As DNA, the CDR3 is TGCAGCGTTGAGGTACTAGCGGGATTTGGCTCCTACGAGCAGTACTTC.

The CDR3 DNA is TGTGCCAGCAGACCAAGAGGGGCGGGACCTCAACAAGAGACCCAGTACTTC. It specifies CASRPRGAGPQQETQYF. V is TRBV25-1 and J is TRBJ2-5, with a weak D call TRBD2 (6 bases). CDR3 length: 17 amino acids. Looked up from germline, CDR1 is MGHDK and CDR2 is SYGVNS. The V gene lost 6 bases and the J gene lost 2 bases, with 22 bases spanning the gap.

This clone was picked up a small number of times. The chain combines TRBV28 with TRBJ1-5; 12 bases align to TRBD1. Germline assignment: CDR1 MDHEN and CDR2 SYDVKM. The CDR3 spans 15 residues. V shed 3 bases, J shed 7 bases, and the junction held 4 bases outside the gene matches. DNA of the CDR3: TGTGCCAGCAGTTTTCCCGGGACAGGGGGCCAGCCCCAGCATTTT. The encoded protein is CASSFPGTGGQPQHF.

The chain combines TRBV2 with TRBJ2-7; 7 bases align to TRBD2. This CDR3 is built from 13 residues. The germline V gene has CDR1 SNHLY and CDR2 FYNNEI. Trimming cost V 8 bases and J 1 base; bases outside gene matches: 5. CDR3 nucleotide sequence: TGTGCCAGCGGGGTAGCGGGTTCCTACGAGCAGTACTTC. It is translated as CASGVAGSYEQYF.